This TCR beta chain comes out of a study of shared clonotypes between healthy human individuals (dated by TCRdb to 2018 to 2020). As for the study more broadly: A few men and two women, aged 18 to 49 years, made up the cohort. Libraries were prepared and TCR repertoires were sequenced by different laboratories using diverse techniques, in order to increase sequencing depth and limit assay-specific biases. For each donor, CD4 naive and CD4 memory were each given three plates, CD8 naive was given two plates, and CD8 memory was given one plate. Each donor's leukapheresis produced roughly between about 0.85 and 10 billion PBMCs. Blood TCR repertoires of about five healthy adults were deeply sequenced to estimate repertoire size and the extent of clonotype sharing between individuals.

Using the deep immunoSEQ assay, TCR CDR3 regions were amplified from genomic DNA by multiplex PCR. Extracted genomic DNA from each cell subset was distributed evenly across all wells of several immunoSEQ 96-well plates, and each plate was treated as a replicate. Each replicate PCR for sorted subsets received around 200 ng genomic DNA, equal to about 30,000 T cell genomes. Purified libraries were quantified with a Qubit 3.0 fluorometer, sized on a Bioanalyzer 2100, and re-quantified with the KAPA Library Quantification kit. Every immunoSEQ 96-well plate was sequenced on a separate single-read 150-cycle Illumina NextSeq 550 flow cell. In the paper's pipeline: Because the immunoSEQ output included only junctional sequences and no quality scores, the filtering could not be the same as the filtering used for full-length reads. To assign V/J genes and CDR3, sequences were annotated against IMGT germline references using PyIR, a Python wrapper for IgBLAST v1.9. Reads with weak V/J assignments (E-value above 1e-6), missing CDR3, stop codons, out-of-frame junctions, or ambiguous translated residues were removed. A V3J clonotype was defined by an identical inferred V gene, J gene, and CDR3 amino acid sequence. Percentage overlap between repertoires was calculated by dividing the number of shared unique clonotypes by the size of the smaller repertoire. RTK rarefaction, the Chao1 estimator, and Recon v2.1 estimates of unobserved clonotypes were used to assess repertoire richness. Generation probabilities for all TCRbeta clonotypes obtained by the gDNA method from a handful of donors were computed using OLGA. Here the immuneACCESS table is served through TCRdb, limited to in-frame sequences with V and J called. Missing clones are a known gap in these copies; in checked studies unresolved V genes cover under half, and the rest lacks a known reason. V and J calls plus clone size are reproduced from that table; the DNA served to infer D and trimming. The sample data list 2 million to 2.5 million clones, and about 94% of these were observed just once. More than 0.1% of the sample is in the top ten clones.

The donors were healthy, HIV-negative adults with no recently reported acute infections or vaccinations. Every donor was a Caucasian adult living in Nashville, Tennessee, USA. Magnetic negative selection was used to enrich CD4+ T cells, after which naive cells were positively selected on CD45RA and the negative fraction became the memory subset. Blood was collected by leukapheresis, and PBMCs were isolated by Ficoll-Histopaque density gradient centrifugation and then cryopreserved in liquid nitrogen vapor phase. Purity and quantity of every magnetically sorted T cell population were checked by analytical flow cytometry. From each sorted fraction, genomic DNA was isolated and quantified by UV absorbance on a Nanodrop 2000c. This clone was counted a few times. The antigen it binds to is not known. No base-level quality is on record; no much larger clone is a single base apart. Sequences SNHLY (CDR1) and FYNNEI (CDR2) are obtained from the germline V gene. Trimming at the junction amounts to 3 bases on V and 0 bases on J, and the germline ends lie 15 bases apart. Its CDR3 holds 17 amino acids, cysteine through phenylalanine. Only CDR3 DNA remains: 51 bases, in frame from the first base.

What the work shows at the level of the full study, not this receptor alone: Estimated clonotype richness was generally larger for naive than for memory subsets. Sampling was restricted to blood, and TCR repertoires in tissue are likely to differ from TCR repertoires in blood. When several donors were compared, the shared fraction of clonotypes was roughly 5% for naive CD4, over 3% for naive CD8, 2% to 2.5% for memory CD4, and around 0.37% for memory CD8. Pairwise subsampling indicated that sequencing depth was expected to affect the degree of clonotype sharing among donors. The genetic and exposure-history diversity represented was limited by the small number of donors. Compared with non-shared clonotypes, the clonotypes found in all four sorted-subset donors had higher generation probabilities. Incomplete sequencing was indicated by rarefaction of sorted-subset datasets, despite the large sequencing depth.

The sequencing sample was made of naive CD4+ T cells sorted from blood. What the cell subset or site label conveys for this sample: CD45RA+ positively selected. This TCR came from a man younger than 35 in good health. This chain is built from TRBV2 and TRBJ1-3; the D gene is perhaps TRBD1, on 5 matching bases. In nucleotide form, the sequence is TGTGCCAGCAGTGAGCAGGGCCTGCAGAGCTCTGGAAACACCATATATTTT. Its amino acids are CASSEQGLQSSGNTIYF.